The 8 T cell receptor beta chains in this list originate from one sample, sequenced in a study of cytomegalovirus exposure and HLA in healthy donors. Vbeta (60) and Jbeta (13) primers were used in the PCR. The method was immunoSEQ multiplex PCR; TCRdb's version includes in-frame clones alone and lacks a portion of them. The table lists some 40,000 clones. Source material: PBMCs. The receptors stem from a human donor in good health.

V gene TRBV29-1 combines with J gene TRBJ1-1; TRBD1 aligns across 11 bases. The CDR3 is made up of 13 amino acids. With V trimmed by 2 bases and J by 7 bases, 3 bases remained unmatched. Germline V CDR1 and CDR2: SQVTM, ANQGSEA. CDR3 nucleotides: TGCAGCGTTGAATTGGGACAGGGGGGTGAAGCTTTCTTT. It specifies CSVELGQGGEAFF.

The genes are TRBV4-1 and TRBJ1-6; possible D gene TRBD1, 5 bases. There are 14 residues in the CDR3. From germline, CDR1 is MGHRA and CDR2 YSYEKL. V gave up 6 bases and J gave up 10 bases, with 16 bases separating them. The CDR3 region has the DNA TGCGCCAGCAGGCCCGAAAGGGGTGACTCACCCCTCCACTTT. It translates to CASRPERGDSPLHF.

The chain recombines TRBV28 with TRBJ2-1; tentative D call: TRBD2 (7 bases). The CDR3 sequence is 18 residues long. Trimming removed 6 bases at V and 2 bases at J, with 23 bases between. Germline assignment: CDR1 MDHEN and CDR2 SYDVKM. The CDR3 coding sequence is TGTGCCAGCAGCCTCGAAGGGGGGGGCAATTGGCCCTACAATGAGCAGTTCTTC. Its protein is CASSLEGGGNWPYNEQFF.

V gene TRBV27 combines with J gene TRBJ2-5; 7 positions match TRBD1. Trimming cost V 5 bases and J 1 base; bases outside gene matches: 4. Germline CDR1 is MNHEY and CDR2 is SMNVEV (reference sequence). The CDR3 contains 14 residues. The CDR3 coding sequence is TGTGCCAGCAGTAAGGGGGCCCCCCAAGAGACCCAGTACTTC. It yields the protein CASSKGAPQETQYF.

The chain combines TRBV28 with TRBJ1-4; no clear D. In germline, CDR1 is MDHEN, CDR2 SYDVKM. CDR3 length equals 12 residues. The V gene lost 3 bases and the J gene lost 13 bases, with 12 bases spanning the gap. In DNA form, the CDR3 reads TGTGCCAGCAGTTTGTTGACGGGGTCACTGTTTTTT. It yields the protein CASSLLTGSLFF.

The genes are TRBV7-9 and TRBJ2-7; D might be TRBD1 (7 bases). CDR1 is SEHNR, CDR2 FQNEAQ, per germline (reference sequence). The CDR3 runs to 12 residues. V was trimmed by 8 bases and J by 3 bases, leaving 11 bases between them. CDR3 protein: CASRGTDYEQYF. For the CDR3, the DNA is TGTGCCAGCCGGGGGACAGACTACGAGCAGTACTTC.

The chain employs TRBV2 and TRBJ2-7, with TRBD1 matching over 7 bases. V lost 3 bases, J lost 2 bases, and 7 bases stayed unmatched. The CDR3 contains 15 residues. The germline CDR1 and CDR2 sequences are SNHLY and FYNNEI. CDR3 nucleotide sequence: TGTGCCAGCAGTGACGCGACAGGGAGCGCCTACGAGCAGTACTTC. Residues: CASSDATGSAYEQYF.

The V and J genes are TRBV28 and TRBJ1-6, with 11 bases that match TRBD1. The ends lost 4 bases at V and 13 bases at J; junction bases unmatched: 0. The CDR3 totals 12 residues. Germline values: CDR1 MDHEN, CDR2 SYDVKM. CDR3 protein: CASSWTGGPLHF. The CDR3 nucleotides read TGTGCCAGCAGTTGGACAGGGGGCCCCCTCCACTTT. Full variable domain (outside the CDR3, taken from reference TRBV28 and TRBJ1-6): DVKVTQSSRYLVKRTGEKVFLECVQDMDHENMFWYRQDPGLGLRLIYFSYDVKMKEKGDIPEGYSVSREKKERFSLILESASTNQTSMYLCASSWTGGPLHFGNGTRLTVT.